These T cell receptor beta chains were read from a single sample in a study of T cells in localized non-small cell lung cancer. Assay: immunoSEQ multiplex PCR; the TCRdb copy retains only in-frame clones and omits some. The sample records 45,000 to 60,000 clones, just over 85% being singletons. Sample: peripheral blood, taken before any cancer treatment. These receptors all stem from a woman aged 35-75 years with stage I lung adenocarcinoma. The CDR3 runs from the conserved cysteine through the conserved F or W.

TRBV25-1	TRBJ1-1	CASSAGQGGTEAFF
TRBV2	TRBJ2-5	CASSKTGAGGETQYF
TRBV19	TRBJ2-1	CASGDSSYNEQFF
TRBV5-1	TRBJ2-5	CASSLYRGPQETQYF
TRBV6-5	TRBJ2-7	CASSFAGRSYEQYF
TRBV19	TRBJ2-1	CASRLAGGTYNEQFF
TRBV2	TRBJ1-5	CASKVGGGVSSNQPQHF
TRBV15	TRBJ1-4	CATSRDWNSEKLFF
TRBV28	TRBJ1-1	CASLEGNTEAFF
TRBV6-1	TRBJ1-5	CASSGQINQPQHF
TRBV6-5	TRBJ2-7	CASTSDRSYEQYF
TRBV7-2	TRBJ1-4	CASSLGGITNEKLFF
TRBV5-6	TRBJ2-1	CASSLVSGGAGEQFF
TRBV5-1	TRBJ2-5	CASSSQSPSQETQYF
TRBV15	TRBJ2-7	CATSRDSYEQYF
TRBV19	TRBJ1-1	CASSILLGGEGYPSTEAFF
TRBV9	TRBJ2-3	CASSVETSSDTQYF
TRBV11-2	TRBJ2-5	CASSQGRGLVRETQYF
TRBV30	TRBJ1-2	CAWTTGARYTF
TRBV9	TRBJ2-7	CASSVVDRAGYEQYF
TRBV28	TRBJ1-2	CASSLIRKGYTF
TRBV4-1	TRBJ1-2	CASSQDEIPAYGYTF
TRBV7-2	TRBJ1-2	CASSPLWQGGDGYTF
TRBV7-2	TRBJ2-7	CASSLVGAGRNEQYF
TRBV2	TRBJ2-5	CASSVRGQETQYF
TRBV19	TRBJ1-1	CASSMAAGSGEAFF
TRBV19	TRBJ1-2	CASRELLSYGYTF
TRBV2	TRBJ1-2	CASRTPGVYGYTF
TRBV27	TRBJ1-1	CASSYGGTEAFF
TRBV4-3	TRBJ2-1	CASSRKLQGGEQFF
TRBV19	TRBJ2-5	CASSLRGGETQYF
TRBV4-3	TRBJ2-1	CASSNAPSGGAGNEQFF
TRBV7-2	TRBJ2-5	CASSSGLAGGPETQYF
TRBV9	TRBJ2-2	CASSVGVAAANTGELFF
TRBV7-9	TRBJ1-1	CASSLEPNTEAFF
TRBV30	TRBJ2-1	CAWSKGRSYNEQFF
TRBV7-2	TRBJ1-2	CASSLGGQGAYGYTF
TRBV30	TRBJ1-6	CAWSGRGFPYNSPLHF
TRBV5-4	TRBJ2-3	CASSGTGIFTDTQYF